The rows below give T cell receptor beta chains drawn from one sample of a study of technical replicates of blood from a few donors. Profiled with immunoSEQ multiplex PCR; TCRdb holds only in-frame clones, not every one. This sample yields more than 65,000 clones, of which roughly 95% are seen a single time; 0.37% belongs to the top ten. Sequencing was done on a sample of T cells isolated from PBMCs. The receptors here all came from a human donor in good health. Both conserved end residues are part of each CDR3. The order of the fields is J gene, V gene, D gene, clone size, CDR3 protein, CDR3 DNA. A D gene is named only where the DNA matches it firmly. Expanded clones get a size class; other rows say once, few or many, or leave the size out.

J gene: TRBJ2-2; V gene: TRBV11-2; D gene: NA; clone size: NA; CDR3 protein: CASSPRGGGTGELFF; CDR3 DNA: TGTGCCAGCAGCCCCCGAGGGGGGGGAACCGGGGAGCTGTTTTTT
J gene: TRBJ2-7; V gene: TRBV9; D gene: TRBD2; clone size: NA; CDR3 protein: CASSGGTSGSKGSYEQYF; CDR3 DNA: TGTGCCAGCAGCGGAGGGACTAGCGGGAGTAAGGGCTCCTACGAGCAGTACTTC
J gene: TRBJ2-1; V gene: TRBV10-1; D gene: TRBD2; clone size: NA; CDR3 protein: CAGGRLVHEQFF; CDR3 DNA: TGCGCCGGCGGGAGGTTGGTTCATGAGCAGTTCTTC
J gene: TRBJ2-1; V gene: TRBV9; D gene: NA; clone size: NA; CDR3 protein: CASSVVASAYNEQFF; CDR3 DNA: TGTGCCAGCAGCGTAGTCGCTAGCGCCTACAATGAGCAGTTCTTC
J gene: TRBJ2-1; V gene: TRBV13; D gene: TRBD2; clone size: NA; CDR3 protein: CASSLPGLAGVNEQFF; CDR3 DNA: TGTGCCAGCAGTTTACCGGGACTAGCGGGAGTTAATGAGCAGTTCTTC
J gene: TRBJ2-7; V gene: TRBV13; D gene: NA; clone size: NA; CDR3 protein: CASSLSSYEQYF; CDR3 DNA: TGTGCCAGCAGCTTGTCTTCCTACGAGCAGTACTTC
J gene: TRBJ2-7; V gene: TRBV10-3; D gene: TRBD1; clone size: NA; CDR3 protein: CATSRGTGDGYEQYF; CDR3 DNA: TGTGCCACATCAAGGGGGACAGGGGACGGGTACGAGCAGTACTTC
J gene: TRBJ2-3; V gene: TRBV7-2; D gene: NA; clone size: NA; CDR3 protein: CASSFPVDTQYF; CDR3 DNA: TGTGCCAGCAGCTTCCCGGTAGATACGCAGTATTTT
J gene: TRBJ1-1; V gene: TRBV9; D gene: TRBD1; clone size: few; CDR3 protein: CASNTGGGKTEAFF; CDR3 DNA: TGTGCCAGCAACACAGGGGGAGGGAAGACTGAAGCTTTCTTT
J gene: TRBJ2-7; V gene: TRBV5-5; D gene: TRBD1; clone size: NA; CDR3 protein: CASSLIGQGEIYGQYF; CDR3 DNA: TGTGCCAGCAGCTTGATAGGACAGGGGGAAATCTACGGGCAGTACTTC
J gene: TRBJ2-3; V gene: TRBV6-1; D gene: NA; clone size: NA; CDR3 protein: CASSEVEGQLATDTQYF; CDR3 DNA: TGTGCCAGCAGTGAAGTGGAGGGGCAGCTCGCCACAGATACGCAGTATTTT
J gene: TRBJ1-1; V gene: TRBV30; D gene: NA; clone size: NA; CDR3 protein: CAWSWGQNEAEAFF; CDR3 DNA: TGTGCCTGGAGCTGGGGGCAAAACGAGGCTGAAGCTTTCTTT
J gene: TRBJ1-4; V gene: TRBV4-3; D gene: NA; clone size: NA; CDR3 protein: CASSQDWQEGEKLFF; CDR3 DNA: TGCGCCAGCAGCCAAGATTGGCAGGAGGGTGAAAAACTGTTTTTT
J gene: TRBJ2-7; V gene: TRBV7-6; D gene: NA; clone size: NA; CDR3 protein: CASSLAAPLAGLSYEQYF; CDR3 DNA: TGTGCCAGCAGCTTAGCTGCCCCTCTGGCGGGACTGTCCTACGAGCAGTACTTC
J gene: TRBJ2-2; V gene: TRBV15; D gene: TRBD1; clone size: NA; CDR3 protein: CATSRDLTGVRTGELFF; CDR3 DNA: TGTGCCACCAGCAGAGATCTCACAGGGGTGAGGACCGGGGAGCTGTTTTTT
J gene: TRBJ2-7; V gene: TRBV7-8; D gene: NA; clone size: NA; CDR3 protein: CASSLPQADRGDEQYF; CDR3 DNA: TGTGCCAGCAGCCTCCCTCAAGCGGATAGAGGCGACGAGCAGTACTTC
J gene: TRBJ1-4; V gene: TRBV6-5; D gene: NA; clone size: NA; CDR3 protein: CASSYGGANEKLFF; CDR3 DNA: TGTGCCAGCAGTTACGGGGGGGCTAATGAAAAACTGTTTTTT
J gene: TRBJ2-5; V gene: TRBV6-4; D gene: TRBD2; clone size: NA; CDR3 protein: CASSEWEGETQYF; CDR3 DNA: TGTGCCAGCAGTGAATGGGAGGGAGAGACCCAGTACTTC
J gene: TRBJ2-3; V gene: TRBV27; D gene: TRBD1; clone size: NA; CDR3 protein: CAGGTGGTDTQYF; CDR3 DNA: TGTGCCGGGGGGACAGGGGGCACAGATACGCAGTATTTT
J gene: TRBJ1-2; V gene: TRBV2; D gene: NA; clone size: NA; CDR3 protein: CASSEEAYGYTF; CDR3 DNA: TGTGCCAGCAGTGAAGAAGCCTATGGCTACACCTTC
J gene: TRBJ2-3; V gene: TRBV7-9; D gene: NA; clone size: NA; CDR3 protein: CASSFWWRGPTDTQYF; CDR3 DNA: TGTGCCAGCAGCTTCTGGTGGCGGGGCCCCACAGATACGCAGTATTTT
J gene: TRBJ2-2; V gene: TRBV19; D gene: TRBD2; clone size: NA; CDR3 protein: CASSSRLAGGDTGELFF; CDR3 DNA: TGTGCCAGTAGTTCTCGACTAGCGGGGGGCGACACCGGGGAGCTGTTTTTT
J gene: TRBJ1-1; V gene: TRBV6-5; D gene: NA; clone size: NA; CDR3 protein: CASSYTTRAEAFF; CDR3 DNA: TGTGCCAGCAGTTACACGACCAGGGCCGAAGCTTTCTTT
J gene: TRBJ1-3; V gene: TRBV19; D gene: NA; clone size: NA; CDR3 protein: CATQGLSGNTIYF; CDR3 DNA: TGTGCCACTCAGGGGTTGAGCGGAAACACCATATATTTT
J gene: TRBJ1-2; V gene: TRBV14; D gene: NA; clone size: NA; CDR3 protein: CASSQAWTGDSTTF; CDR3 DNA: TGTGCCAGCAGCCAAGCTTGGACGGGGGACTCCACCACCTTC
J gene: TRBJ2-1; V gene: TRBV5-1; D gene: TRBD2; clone size: NA; CDR3 protein: CASSLGREGRRSYNEQFF; CDR3 DNA: TGCGCCAGCAGCTTGGGGCGGGAGGGCCGTCGCTCCTACAATGAGCAGTTCTTC
J gene: TRBJ2-5; V gene: TRBV18; D gene: NA; clone size: NA; CDR3 protein: CASSPGPQPETQYF; CDR3 DNA: TGTGCCAGCTCACCTGGCCCCCAACCAGAGACCCAGTACTTC
J gene: TRBJ2-1; V gene: TRBV7-2; D gene: NA; clone size: NA; CDR3 protein: CASSWDSPNEQFF; CDR3 DNA: TGTGCCAGCAGCTGGGACTCGCCCAATGAGCAGTTCTTC
J gene: TRBJ1-1; V gene: TRBV12-5; D gene: NA; clone size: NA; CDR3 protein: CASCREGNTEAFF; CDR3 DNA: TGTGCTAGTTGTAGGGAGGGGAACACTGAAGCTTTCTTT
J gene: TRBJ2-5; V gene: TRBV5-8; D gene: TRBD2; clone size: NA; CDR3 protein: CASSLLAGEGETQYF; CDR3 DNA: TGTGCCAGCAGCCTTCTAGCGGGAGAGGGGGAGACCCAGTACTTC
J gene: TRBJ2-7; V gene: TRBV30; D gene: TRBD1; clone size: NA; CDR3 protein: CAWSTQGALSYEQYF; CDR3 DNA: TGTGCCTGGAGTACGCAGGGGGCTTTATCCTACGAGCAGTACTTC
J gene: TRBJ1-1; V gene: TRBV10-3; D gene: NA; clone size: NA; CDR3 protein: CAISDLQQNSMNTEAFF; CDR3 DNA: TGTGCCATCAGTGATCTACAGCAGAACAGCATGAACACTGAAGCTTTCTTT
J gene: TRBJ1-5; V gene: TRBV2; D gene: NA; clone size: NA; CDR3 protein: CASSGPSTTRYNQPQHF; CDR3 DNA: TGTGCCAGCAGTGGCCCTTCGACTACAAGATACAATCAGCCCCAGCATTTT
J gene: TRBJ2-7; V gene: TRBV5-1; D gene: TRBD2; clone size: NA; CDR3 protein: CASSLVPSGTYEQYF; CDR3 DNA: TGCGCCAGCAGCTTGGTTCCTAGCGGGACCTACGAGCAGTACTTC
J gene: TRBJ2-7; V gene: TRBV7-9; D gene: NA; clone size: NA; CDR3 protein: CASSLSSYEQYF; CDR3 DNA: TGTGCCAGCAGCCTCAGCTCCTACGAGCAGTACTTC
J gene: TRBJ2-7; V gene: TRBV9; D gene: TRBD1; clone size: NA; CDR3 protein: CASSPSGTGGYEQYF; CDR3 DNA: TGTGCCAGCAGCCCCAGCGGGACAGGGGGCTACGAGCAGTACTTC
J gene: TRBJ1-4; V gene: TRBV10-3; D gene: NA; clone size: NA; CDR3 protein: CAIYDQVNEKLFF; CDR3 DNA: TGTGCCATCTATGACCAGGTGAATGAAAAACTGTTTTTT
J gene: TRBJ2-2; V gene: TRBV30; D gene: NA; clone size: NA; CDR3 protein: CAWRRDSSNTGELFF; CDR3 DNA: TGTGCCTGGAGAAGAGACAGTTCGAACACCGGGGAGCTGTTTTTT
J gene: TRBJ2-7; V gene: TRBV5-1; D gene: NA; clone size: NA; CDR3 protein: CASSVGELDRPYEQYF; CDR3 DNA: TGCGCCAGCAGCGTGGGTGAGCTGGACAGACCCTACGAGCAGTACTTC
J gene: TRBJ1-2; V gene: TRBV5-4; D gene: NA; clone size: NA; CDR3 protein: CASSLSHSYGYTF; CDR3 DNA: TGTGCCAGCAGCTTGAGTCACAGCTATGGCTACACCTTC
J gene: TRBJ1-5; V gene: TRBV6-5; D gene: TRBD1; clone size: NA; CDR3 protein: CASSRTGMSNQPQHF; CDR3 DNA: TGTGCCAGCAGCCGGACAGGCATGAGCAATCAGCCCCAGCATTTT
J gene: TRBJ2-1; V gene: TRBV10-2; D gene: NA; clone size: NA; CDR3 protein: CASREVDSYNEQFF; CDR3 DNA: TGCGCCAGCAGAGAAGTAGACTCCTACAATGAGCAGTTCTTC
J gene: TRBJ1-2; V gene: TRBV25-1; D gene: NA; clone size: NA; CDR3 protein: CASRGSYGYTF; CDR3 DNA: TGTGCCAGCAGGGGCTCCTATGGCTACACCTTC
J gene: TRBJ1-1; V gene: TRBV19; D gene: TRBD1; clone size: NA; CDR3 protein: CASTTTGGAEAFF; CDR3 DNA: TGTGCCAGTACTACGACAGGGGGCGCAGAGGCTTTCTTT
J gene: TRBJ2-6; V gene: TRBV27; D gene: NA; clone size: NA; CDR3 protein: CASSLPGDPGANVLTF; CDR3 DNA: TGTGCCAGCAGCTTGCCCGGGGATCCTGGGGCCAACGTCCTGACTTTC
J gene: TRBJ2-7; V gene: TRBV9; D gene: NA; clone size: NA; CDR3 protein: CASSVSSYEQYF; CDR3 DNA: TGTGCCAGCAGCGTGAGCTCCTACGAGCAGTACTTC
J gene: TRBJ2-1; V gene: TRBV10-3; D gene: TRBD1; clone size: once; CDR3 protein: CAINNQPGQGVGEQFF; CDR3 DNA: TGTGCCATCAACAATCAACCGGGACAGGGGGTTGGTGAGCAGTTCTTC
J gene: TRBJ2-4; V gene: TRBV7-2; D gene: TRBD2; clone size: NA; CDR3 protein: CASSLVSGVGNIQYF; CDR3 DNA: TGTGCCAGCAGCTTAGTTAGCGGGGTCGGGAACATTCAGTACTTC
J gene: TRBJ2-7; V gene: TRBV29-1; D gene: NA; clone size: NA; CDR3 protein: CSALVTGYEQYF; CDR3 DNA: TGCAGCGCACTCGTCACAGGGTACGAGCAGTACTTC
J gene: TRBJ2-7; V gene: TRBV28; D gene: TRBD1; clone size: NA; CDR3 protein: CASSLTHGTGSYEQYF; CDR3 DNA: TGTGCCAGCAGTTTAACCCACGGGACAGGGTCCTACGAGCAGTACTTC
J gene: TRBJ2-3; V gene: TRBV5-6; D gene: TRBD2; clone size: once; CDR3 protein: CASSNWGLAGGTDTQYF; CDR3 DNA: TGTGCCAGCAGCAACTGGGGTCTAGCGGGAGGCACAGATACGCAGTATTTT
J gene: TRBJ2-7; V gene: TRBV4-2; D gene: TRBD2; clone size: NA; CDR3 protein: CASSQEVAGGNYEQYF; CDR3 DNA: TGTGCCAGCAGCCAAGAAGTAGCGGGAGGGAACTACGAGCAGTACTTC
J gene: TRBJ1-3; V gene: TRBV29-1; D gene: NA; clone size: NA; CDR3 protein: CSVATSGGNTIYF; CDR3 DNA: TGCAGCGTTGCCACTTCAGGGGGAAACACCATATATTTT